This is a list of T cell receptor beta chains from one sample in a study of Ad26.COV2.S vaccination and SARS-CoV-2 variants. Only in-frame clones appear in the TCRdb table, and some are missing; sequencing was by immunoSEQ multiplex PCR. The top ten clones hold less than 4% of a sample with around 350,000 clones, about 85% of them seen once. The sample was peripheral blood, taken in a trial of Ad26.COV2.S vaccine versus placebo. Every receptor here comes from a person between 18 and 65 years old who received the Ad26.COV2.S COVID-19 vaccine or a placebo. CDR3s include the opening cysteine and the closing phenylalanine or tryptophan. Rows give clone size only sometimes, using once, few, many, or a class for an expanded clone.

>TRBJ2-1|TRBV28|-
CASTGREQFF
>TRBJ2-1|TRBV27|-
CASSKTSPERSYNEQFF
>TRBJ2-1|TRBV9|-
CASSLRQGYEQFF
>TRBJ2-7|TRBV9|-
CASSLDYEQYF
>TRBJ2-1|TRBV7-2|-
CASSGDRGTYNEQFF
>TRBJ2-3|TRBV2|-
CASSVVDTQYF
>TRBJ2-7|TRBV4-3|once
CASSQDNWDEQYF
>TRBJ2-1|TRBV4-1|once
CASSQENHWGPDEQFF
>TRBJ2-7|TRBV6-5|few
CASMSGGTYEQYF
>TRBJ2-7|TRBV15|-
CATSRPSGASYEQYF
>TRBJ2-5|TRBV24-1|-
CATSVSDRGRETQYF
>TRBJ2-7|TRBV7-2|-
CASSLAERASGGKEYEQYF
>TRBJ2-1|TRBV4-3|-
CASSQKTSFDGDEQFF
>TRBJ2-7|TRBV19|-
CASSGAARGRGEQYF
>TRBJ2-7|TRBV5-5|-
CASSLDASGGLEQYF
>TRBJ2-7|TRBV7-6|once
CASSPHPRQYQYEQYF
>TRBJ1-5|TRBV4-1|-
CASSQDQSIDQPQHF
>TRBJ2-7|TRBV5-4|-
CASSLDSSINEQYF
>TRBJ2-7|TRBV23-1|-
CASSKTDRAYEQYF
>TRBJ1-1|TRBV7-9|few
CASSLASGAYDTEAFF
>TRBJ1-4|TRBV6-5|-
CASRRWTGGGEKLFF
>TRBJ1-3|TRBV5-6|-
CASSPGFFSGNTIYF
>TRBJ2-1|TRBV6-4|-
CASSDGDPYNEQFF
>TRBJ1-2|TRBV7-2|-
CASSPGDRSIYGYTF
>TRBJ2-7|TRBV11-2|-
CASRNGLAGGPYEQYF
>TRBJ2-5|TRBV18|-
CASSPFTGETQYF
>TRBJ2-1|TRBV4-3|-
CASSPYHIKWDRIYNEQFF
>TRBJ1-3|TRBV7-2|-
CASSSDQPDSGNTIYF
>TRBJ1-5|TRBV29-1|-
CSVGEWSNQPQHF
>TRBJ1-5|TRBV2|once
CASKRGQGDQPQHF
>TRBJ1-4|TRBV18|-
CASSSDLNEKLFF
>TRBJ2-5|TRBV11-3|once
CASSQGQGQETQYF
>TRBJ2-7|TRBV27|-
CASSTIRDRNYEQYF
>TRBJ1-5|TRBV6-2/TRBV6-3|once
CASSYSGQNQPQHF
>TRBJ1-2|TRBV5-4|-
CASSQEQGWAYGYTF
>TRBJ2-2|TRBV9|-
CASSAGQGVVVGGELFF
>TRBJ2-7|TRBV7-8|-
CASSLAGGAGFEQYF
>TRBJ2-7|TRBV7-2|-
CASSDRDYSYEQYF
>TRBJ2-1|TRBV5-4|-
CASSFDNEQFF
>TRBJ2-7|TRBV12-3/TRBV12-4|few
CASSLGVEQYF
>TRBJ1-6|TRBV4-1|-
CASSQAQDRSGSPLHF
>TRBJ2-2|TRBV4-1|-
CASSQPGTFAGELFF
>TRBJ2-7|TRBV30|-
CAWRTGGSYEQYF